These T cell receptor beta chains were read from a single sample in a study of shared clonotypes between healthy human individuals. Produced via immunoSEQ multiplex PCR; TCRdb's table is partial and in-frame only. The profile shows about 560,000 clones, 70% to 80% of them singletons. Sequenced input: PBMCs. These TCRs come from a woman aged 40-49 years in good health. Some clones in this sample may be carry-over from other donors' samples. Each CDR3 is given with its conserved first and last residue. Fields, in order: V gene, D gene, J gene, clone size, CDR3 DNA, CDR3 protein. The D gene is left open where the match is weak. For some rows the clone size is stated as once, few or many, or as a class when expanded; others skip it.

>TRBV30|.|TRBJ2-7|.
TGTGCCTGGAGTCCCTCGAAGGGGGGCCCCCTAGGCGAGCAGTACTTC
CAWSPSKGGPLGEQYF
>TRBV10-3|TRBD1|TRBJ2-3|.
TGTGCCGCCGGGAATGACAGGGGTGCAGATACGCAGTATTTT
CAAGNDRGADTQYF
>TRBV29-1|.|TRBJ1-1|once
TGCAGCGTTGGGGGGCCGCCGGGTGGCTCCCCGAACACTGAAGCTTTCTTT
CSVGGPPGGSPNTEAFF
>TRBV11-1|.|TRBJ1-1|.
TGTGCCAGCAGCTTCGGGGGCTCGAACACTGAAGCTTTCTTT
CASSFGGSNTEAFF
>TRBV9|TRBD2|TRBJ2-1|few
TGTGCCAGCAGCGTAGGACTAGCGGGAGTCAATGAGCAGTTCTTC
CASSVGLAGVNEQFF
>TRBV5-1|.|TRBJ2-5|.
TGCGCCAGCAGCTATGCGGGGCAAGAGACCCAGTACTTC
CASSYAGQETQYF
>TRBV6-1|.|TRBJ1-4|.
TGTGCCAGCAGTGCTGTAGGGTTGACTAATGAAAAACTGTTTTTT
CASSAVGLTNEKLFF
>TRBV5-1|TRBD2|TRBJ2-7|.
TGCGCCAGCAGCTTGACAGGGACTAGCGGGGCCAACGAGCAGTACTTC
CASSLTGTSGANEQYF
>TRBV28|.|TRBJ2-7|.
TGTGCCAGCAAATTCTCGGTGGGGGGCTCTTACGAGCAGTACTTC
CASKFSVGGSYEQYF
>TRBV5-1|.|TRBJ1-4|many
TGCGCCAGCAGCTTACAGGATCAGAATGAAAAACTGTTTTTT
CASSLQDQNEKLFF
>TRBV6-1|TRBD2|TRBJ2-2|few
TGTGCCAGCAGCTTAGCGGGAGCGGGCGGGGAGCTGTTTTTT
CASSLAGAGGELFF
>TRBV5-1|TRBD1|TRBJ2-7|.
TGCGCCGGCAGCTTGGACAGGGGCGAGCAGTACTTC
CAGSLDRGEQYF
>TRBV19|.|TRBJ1-1|.
TGTGCCAGTAGCCTAACAGGAGGCCCGGGCACTGAAGCTTTCTTT
CASSLTGGPGTEAFF
>TRBV7-2|.|TRBJ2-7|.
TGTGCCAGCAGCGGGACTGGAGACTCCTACGAGCAGTACTTC
CASSGTGDSYEQYF
>TRBV5-3|TRBD2|TRBJ2-7|.
TGTGCCAGAAGTGGTTTTCGGGAGGTCTACGAGCAGTACTTC
CARSGFREVYEQYF
>TRBV30|.|TRBJ1-1|few
TGTGCCTGGAGCCGGACTGAAGCTTTCTTT
CAWSRTEAFF
>TRBV18|TRBD1|TRBJ2-1|.
TGTGCCAGCTCACCGGACAGGTCCTACAATGAGCAGTTCTTC
CASSPDRSYNEQFF
>TRBV2|TRBD2|TRBJ2-1|.
TGTGCCAGTAGGCGACTAGCGGGAGGTGGCAATGAGCAGTTCTTC
CASRRLAGGGNEQFF
>TRBV28|TRBD1|TRBJ2-7|few
TGTGCCAGCAGCAGCACCGGGACAGGGACATACGAGCAGTACTTC
CASSSTGTGTYEQYF
>TRBV5-4|.|TRBJ2-1|.
TGTGCCAGCAGCCCCCGACTGGGGGGCAATGAGCAGTTCTTC
CASSPRLGGNEQFF
>TRBV19|TRBD2|TRBJ2-7|.
TGTGCCAGTAGTACCGGGGGAGGGTCCTACGAGCAGTACTTC
CASSTGGGSYEQYF
>TRBV27|TRBD1|TRBJ2-3|once
TGTGCCAGCAGTTCCGGGACAGGGGGCACAGATACGCAGTATTTT
CASSSGTGGTDTQYF
>TRBV6-6|.|TRBJ1-5|.
TGTGCCAGCAGGAGCAATAGCAATCAGCCCCAGCATTTT
CASRSNSNQPQHF
>TRBV6-5|TRBD1|TRBJ2-5|.
TGTGCCAGCAGGCTACAGGGGGTGGAGACCCAGTACTTC
CASRLQGVETQYF
>TRBV4-3|TRBD2|TRBJ2-1|once
TGCGCCAGCAGTCAAGGACTAGCGGGTGACAATGAGCAGTTCTTC
CASSQGLAGDNEQFF
>TRBV27|.|TRBJ2-7|.
TGTGCCAGCAGTTTATTTCCGAGCTCCTACGAGCAGTACTTC
CASSLFPSSYEQYF
>TRBV25-1|.|TRBJ1-5|.
TGTGCCAGCAGTGAAGGGGTGGACCAGCCCCAGCATTTT
CASSEGVDQPQHF
>TRBV5-1|.|TRBJ2-5|.
TGCGCCAGCAGCTTGGAGGGGAGGATCGGGGAGACCCAGTACTTC
CASSLEGRIGETQYF
>TRBV6-1|TRBD2|TRBJ2-7|once
TGTGCCAGCAGTGAACTAGCGGCTTACTACGAGCAGTACTTC
CASSELAAYYEQYF
>TRBV7-7|.|TRBJ2-7|.
TGTGCCAGCAGCCCAGTGGACGGAGGACCCTACGAGCAGTACTTC
CASSPVDGGPYEQYF
>TRBV15|.|TRBJ2-1|.
TGTGCCACCAGCAGAGTCGGTTGGGATGAGCAGTTCTTC
CATSRVGWDEQFF
>TRBV29-1|.|TRBJ2-7|.
TGCAGCGTTTCAGGGAGCTCCTACGAGCAGTACTTC
CSVSGSSYEQYF
>TRBV28|TRBD1|TRBJ1-1|.
TGTGCCAGCAGTTTGACAGGGCGGCACACTGAAGCTTTCTTT
CASSLTGRHTEAFF
>TRBV5-1|TRBD2|TRBJ2-5|.
TGCGCCAGCGGGCGTCGGGGGGAAGAGACCCAGTACTTC
CASGRRGEETQYF
>TRBV7-2|.|TRBJ1-1|.
TGTGCCAGCAGCCCCAGGGCTACTGAAGCTTTCTTT
CASSPRATEAFF
>TRBV11-1|.|TRBJ2-1|.
TGTGCCAGCAGCTTAGGGTTAGGGTACAATGAGCAGTTCTTC
CASSLGLGYNEQFF
>TRBV6-1|.|TRBJ1-2|once
TGTGCCAGCAGTGCCTTACAGGGTTCCGCAGGCTACACCTTC
CASSALQGSAGYTF
>TRBV5-4|TRBD2|TRBJ2-1|.
TGTGCCAGCAGCTGGGGTTGGACTAGCGGCTACAATGAGCAGTTCTTC
CASSWGWTSGYNEQFF
>TRBV30|.|TRBJ2-5|.
TGTGCCTGGACGGCCGGAATCCAAGAGACCCAGTACTTC
CAWTAGIQETQYF
>TRBV2|TRBD1|TRBJ1-5|.
TGTGCCAGTAGACAGGGAATTGTAAATCAGCCCCAGCATTTT
CASRQGIVNQPQHF
>TRBV2|TRBD2|TRBJ2-1|.
TGTGCCAGCGGGGGGACTAGCGGGAGGTTTAGTGAGCAGTTCTTC
CASGGTSGRFSEQFF
>TRBV28|TRBD1|TRBJ1-1|few
TGTGCCAGCAGTTCCCCGACAGGGTCAGGAACTGAAGCTTTCTTT
CASSSPTGSGTEAFF
>TRBV9|.|TRBJ1-1|.
TGTGCCAGCAGCCTGACAGTGAACACTGAAGCTTTCTTT
CASSLTVNTEAFF
>TRBV28|.|TRBJ1-2|.
TGTGCCAGCAGTTTAGAGGCAGGGTCTGGCTACACCTTC
CASSLEAGSGYTF
>TRBV15|TRBD2|TRBJ2-1|few
TGTGCCACCAGCAGAGACCTAGCGGGAGGATACAATGAGCAGTTCTTC
CATSRDLAGGYNEQFF
>TRBV5-4|.|TRBJ2-5|.
TGTGCCAGCAGCTTGGTTGGGCAGGAGGGAGAGACCCAGTACTTC
CASSLVGQEGETQYF